This record covers a single T cell receptor beta chain. Its target is not known. A mixed TRB-A/B primer pool amplified rearranged TRB by multiplex touch-down PCR. TCRdb re-analysed the multiplex PCR reads in MiXCR, keeping a single row per CDR3 protein. In the table there are 4,300 or so distinct CDR3 sequences, around a quarter of which are singletons. This entry is derived from a study of T cell repertoires in aging, cancer and after chemotherapy. Study information: Donor ages fell into six groups from 30 or younger up to 70 or older. Chronic lymphocytic leukemia patients on fludarabine- or bendamustine-based regimens gave paired samples before and after chemotherapy. Study-wide results and limits: In healthy donors, age-related TCR diversity loss mainly reflected lost richness.

The CDR3 spans 12 residues. Germline V gene sequence: CDR1 MNHNS, CDR2 SASEGT. Trimming took 5 bases from V and 5 from J, leaving 9 bases between them. Peripheral blood genomic DNA, not sorted cells or RNA, was the template. The material sequenced was blood. The sequence came from a human donor with a blood cancer. The chain couples TRBV6-1 to TRBJ1-1; D unresolved. The CDR3 nucleotides are TGTGCCAGCAGTTGGGTTTTGACTGAAGCTTTCTTT. This codes for CASSWVLTEAFF.